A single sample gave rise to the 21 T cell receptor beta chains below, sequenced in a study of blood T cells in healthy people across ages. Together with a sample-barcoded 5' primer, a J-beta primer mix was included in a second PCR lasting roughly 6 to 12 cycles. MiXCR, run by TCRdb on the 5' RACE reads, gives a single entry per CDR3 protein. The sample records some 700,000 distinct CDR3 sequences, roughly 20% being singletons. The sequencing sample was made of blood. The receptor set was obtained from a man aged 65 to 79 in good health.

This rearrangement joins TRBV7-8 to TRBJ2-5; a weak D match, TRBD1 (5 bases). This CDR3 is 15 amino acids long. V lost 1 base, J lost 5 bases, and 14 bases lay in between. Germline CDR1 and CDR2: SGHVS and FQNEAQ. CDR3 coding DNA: TGTGCCAGCAGCTTAGTTGTTAGACCAGGGGAGACCCAGTACTTC. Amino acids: CASSLVVRPGETQYF.

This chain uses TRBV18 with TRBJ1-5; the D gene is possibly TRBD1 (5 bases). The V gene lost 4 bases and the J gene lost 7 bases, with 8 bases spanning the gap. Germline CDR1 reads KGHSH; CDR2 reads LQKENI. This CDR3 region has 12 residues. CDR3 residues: CASSQTGQPQHF. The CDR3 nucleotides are TGTGCCAGCTCACAAACAGGACAGCCCCAGCATTTT.

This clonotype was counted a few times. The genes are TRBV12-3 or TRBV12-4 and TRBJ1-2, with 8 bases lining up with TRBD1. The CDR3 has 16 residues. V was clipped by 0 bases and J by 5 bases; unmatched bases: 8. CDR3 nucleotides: TGTGCCAGCAGTTTAGCGTCAGGACAGGGAGGATATGGCTACACCTTC. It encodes CASSLASGQGGYGYTF.

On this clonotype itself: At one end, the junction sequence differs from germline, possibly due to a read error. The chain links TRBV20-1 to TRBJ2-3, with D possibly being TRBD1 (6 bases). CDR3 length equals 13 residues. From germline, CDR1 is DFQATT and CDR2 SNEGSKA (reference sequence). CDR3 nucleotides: TGCAGTGCTGGAGAGGACAGCAGAGATACGCAGTATTTT. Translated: CSAGEDSRDTQYF.

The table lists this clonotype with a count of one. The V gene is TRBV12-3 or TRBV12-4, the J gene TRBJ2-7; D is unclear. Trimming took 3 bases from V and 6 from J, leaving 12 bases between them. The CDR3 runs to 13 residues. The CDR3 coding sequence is TGTGCCAGCAGTTTGCCTAGTTGGCGCGAGCAGTACGTC. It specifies CASSLPSWREQYV.

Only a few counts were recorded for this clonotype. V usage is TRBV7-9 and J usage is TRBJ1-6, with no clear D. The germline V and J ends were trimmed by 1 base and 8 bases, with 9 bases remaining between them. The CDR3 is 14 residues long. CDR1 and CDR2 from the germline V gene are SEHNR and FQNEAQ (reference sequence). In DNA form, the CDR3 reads TGTGCCAGCAGCTTAGGGAAGATCGATTCACCCCTCCACTTT. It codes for CASSLGKIDSPLHF.

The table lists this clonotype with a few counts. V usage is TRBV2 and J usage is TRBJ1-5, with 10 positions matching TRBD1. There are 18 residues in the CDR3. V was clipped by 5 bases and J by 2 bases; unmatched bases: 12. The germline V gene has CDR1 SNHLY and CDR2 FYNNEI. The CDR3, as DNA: TGTGCCAGCAGTACCCGGGACAGGGGTTTTAGGGGCAATCAGCCCCAGCATTTT. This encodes CASSTRDRGFRGNQPQHF.

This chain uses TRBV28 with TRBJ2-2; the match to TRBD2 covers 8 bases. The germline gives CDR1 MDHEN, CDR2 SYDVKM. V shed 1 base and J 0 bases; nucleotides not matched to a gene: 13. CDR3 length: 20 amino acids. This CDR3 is CASSLLLRVTSVANTGELFF. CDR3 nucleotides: TGTGCCAGCAGTTTATTGCTAAGGGTGACTAGCGTAGCGAACACCGGGGAGCTGTTTTTT. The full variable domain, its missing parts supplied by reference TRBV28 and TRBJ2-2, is DVKVTQSSRYLVKRTGEKVFLECVQDMDHENMFWYRQDPGLGLRLIYFSYDVKMKEKGDIPEGYSVSREKKERFSLILESASTNQTSMYLCASSLLLRVTSVANTGELFFGEGSRLTVL.

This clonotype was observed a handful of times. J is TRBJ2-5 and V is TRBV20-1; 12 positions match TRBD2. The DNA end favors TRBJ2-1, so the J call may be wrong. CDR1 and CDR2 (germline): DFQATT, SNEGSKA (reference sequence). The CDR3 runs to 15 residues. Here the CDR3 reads CSARDSGTSGLEQFF. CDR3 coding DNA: TGCAGTGCTAGAGACTCCGGGACTAGCGGGCTTGAGCAGTTCTTC.

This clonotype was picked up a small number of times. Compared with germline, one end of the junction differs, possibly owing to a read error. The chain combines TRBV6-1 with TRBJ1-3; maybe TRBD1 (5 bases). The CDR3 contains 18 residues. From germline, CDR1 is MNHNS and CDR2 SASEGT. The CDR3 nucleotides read TGTGCCAGCAGTGTGTCCCGGGACGCCCAAATCTCTAGAAACACCATATATTTT. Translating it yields CASSVSRDAQISRNTIYF.

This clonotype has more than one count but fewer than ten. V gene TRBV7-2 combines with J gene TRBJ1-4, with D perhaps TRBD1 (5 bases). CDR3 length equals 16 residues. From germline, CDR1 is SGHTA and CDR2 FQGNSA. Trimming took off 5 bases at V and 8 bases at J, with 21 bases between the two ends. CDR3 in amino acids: CASSPRWAGPDEKLFF. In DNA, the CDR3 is TGTGCCAGCAGCCCGCGCTGGGCAGGGCCGGACGAAAAACTGTTTTTT.

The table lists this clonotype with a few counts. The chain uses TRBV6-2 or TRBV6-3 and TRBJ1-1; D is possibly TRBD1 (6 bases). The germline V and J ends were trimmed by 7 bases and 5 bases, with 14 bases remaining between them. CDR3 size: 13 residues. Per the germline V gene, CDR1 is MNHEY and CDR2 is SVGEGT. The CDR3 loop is CASTEGHTTEAFF. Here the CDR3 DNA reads TGTGCCAGCACTGAGGGACATACGACTGAAGCTTTCTTT.

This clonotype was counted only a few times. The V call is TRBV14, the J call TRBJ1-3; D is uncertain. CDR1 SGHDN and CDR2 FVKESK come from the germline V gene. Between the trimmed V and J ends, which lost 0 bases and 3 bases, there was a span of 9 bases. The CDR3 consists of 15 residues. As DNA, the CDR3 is TGTGCCAGCAGCCAAGATATCCCCATTGGAAACACCATATATTTT. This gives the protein CASSQDIPIGNTIYF. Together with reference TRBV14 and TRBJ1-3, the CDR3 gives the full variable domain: EAGVTQFPSHSVIEKGQTVTLRCDPISGHDNLYWYRRVMGKEIKFLLHFVKESKQDESGMPNNRFLAERTGGTYSTLKVQPAELEDSGVYFCASSQDIPIGNTIYFGEGSWLTVV.

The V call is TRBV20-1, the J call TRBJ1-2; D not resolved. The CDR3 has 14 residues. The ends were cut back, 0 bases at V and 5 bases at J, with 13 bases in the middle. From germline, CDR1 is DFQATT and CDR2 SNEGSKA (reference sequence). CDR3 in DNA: TGCAGTGCTAGAGACCGACCCGGAATGTATGGCTACACCTTC. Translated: CSARDRPGMYGYTF.

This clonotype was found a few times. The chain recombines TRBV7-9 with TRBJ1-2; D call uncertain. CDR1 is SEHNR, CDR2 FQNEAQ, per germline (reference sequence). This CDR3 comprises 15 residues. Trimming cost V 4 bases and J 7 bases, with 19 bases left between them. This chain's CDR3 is CASSSRLEGVGGYTF. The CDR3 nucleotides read TGTGCCAGCAGCTCACGACTCGAAGGTGTCGGTGGCTACACCTTC.

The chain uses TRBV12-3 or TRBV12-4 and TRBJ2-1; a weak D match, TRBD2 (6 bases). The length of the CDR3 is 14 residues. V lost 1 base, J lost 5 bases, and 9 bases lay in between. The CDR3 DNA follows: TGTGCCAGCAGTTTAGGGGACTGGAACAATGAGCAGTTCTTC. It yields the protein CASSLGDWNNEQFF.

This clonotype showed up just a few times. The CDR3 region has the DNA TGCAGTGCTAGAACTCACCTCTCCTACGAGCAGTACTTC. This sequence encodes CSARTHLSYEQYF. This rearrangement joins TRBV20-1 to TRBJ2-7; no firm D call. Germline CDR1 is DFQATT and CDR2 is SNEGSKA (reference sequence). The V end lost 2 bases, the J end lost 0 bases, and 8 bases lay between the germline ends. This CDR3 has 13 amino acids.

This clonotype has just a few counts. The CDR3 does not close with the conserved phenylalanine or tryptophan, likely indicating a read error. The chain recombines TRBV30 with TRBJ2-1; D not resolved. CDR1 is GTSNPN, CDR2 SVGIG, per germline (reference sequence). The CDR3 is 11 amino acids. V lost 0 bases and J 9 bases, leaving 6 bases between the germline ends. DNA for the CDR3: TGTGCCTGGAGTGTCGGGTTTGAGCAGTTCCTC. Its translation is CAWSVGFEQFL.

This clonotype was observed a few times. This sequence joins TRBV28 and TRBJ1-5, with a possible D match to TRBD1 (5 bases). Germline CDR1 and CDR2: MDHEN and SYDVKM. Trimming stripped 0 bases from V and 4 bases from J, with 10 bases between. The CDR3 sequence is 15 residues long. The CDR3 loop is CASSLWPRGNQPQHF. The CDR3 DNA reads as TGTGCCAGCAGTTTATGGCCGCGGGGGAATCAGCCCCAGCATTTT.

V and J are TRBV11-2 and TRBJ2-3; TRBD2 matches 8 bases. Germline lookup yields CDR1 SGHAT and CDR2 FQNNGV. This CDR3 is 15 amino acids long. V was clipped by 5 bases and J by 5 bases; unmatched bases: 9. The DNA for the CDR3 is TGTGCCAGCAGCCCCACGGGACTAGGGAAAGATACGCAGTATTTT. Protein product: CASSPTGLGKDTQYF.

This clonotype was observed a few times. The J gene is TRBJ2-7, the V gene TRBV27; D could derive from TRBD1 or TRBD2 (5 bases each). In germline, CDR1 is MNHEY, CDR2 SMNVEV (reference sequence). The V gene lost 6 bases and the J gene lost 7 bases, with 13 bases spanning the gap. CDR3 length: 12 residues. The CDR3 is CASSPGAKEQYF. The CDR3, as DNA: TGTGCCAGCAGCCCCGGGGCGAAGGAGCAGTACTTC.